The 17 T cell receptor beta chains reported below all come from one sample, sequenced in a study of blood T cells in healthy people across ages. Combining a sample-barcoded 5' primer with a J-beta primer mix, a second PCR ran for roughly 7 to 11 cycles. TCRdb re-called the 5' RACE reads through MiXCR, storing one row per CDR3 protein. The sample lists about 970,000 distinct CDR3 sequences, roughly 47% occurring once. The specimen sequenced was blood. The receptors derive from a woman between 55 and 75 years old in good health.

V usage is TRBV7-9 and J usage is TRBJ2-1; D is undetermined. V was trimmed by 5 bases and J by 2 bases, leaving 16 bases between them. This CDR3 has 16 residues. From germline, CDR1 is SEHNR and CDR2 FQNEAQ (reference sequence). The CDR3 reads CASSTPLAFTYNEQFF. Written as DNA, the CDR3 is TGTGCCAGCAGCACCCCTCTGGCGTTCACCTACAATGAGCAGTTCTTC.

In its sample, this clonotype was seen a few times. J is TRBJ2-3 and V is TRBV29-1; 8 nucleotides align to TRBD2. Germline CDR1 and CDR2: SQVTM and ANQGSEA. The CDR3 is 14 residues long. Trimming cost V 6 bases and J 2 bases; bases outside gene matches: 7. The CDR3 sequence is CSVFTGRATDTQYF. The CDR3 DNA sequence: TGCAGCGTGTTCACCGGGAGGGCCACAGATACGCAGTATTTT.

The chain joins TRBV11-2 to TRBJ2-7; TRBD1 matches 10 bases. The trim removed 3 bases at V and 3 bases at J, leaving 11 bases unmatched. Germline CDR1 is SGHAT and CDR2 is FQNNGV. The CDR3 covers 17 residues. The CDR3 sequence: CASSFRPSGQGVYEQYF. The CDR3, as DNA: TGTGCCAGCAGCTTCCGGCCATCCGGACAGGGGGTCTACGAGCAGTACTTC.

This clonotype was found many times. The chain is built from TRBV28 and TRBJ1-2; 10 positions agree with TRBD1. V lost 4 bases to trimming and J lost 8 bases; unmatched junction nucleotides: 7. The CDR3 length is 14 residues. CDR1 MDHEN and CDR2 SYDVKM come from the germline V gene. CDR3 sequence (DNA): TGTGCCAGCAGTTACGACAGGGGGCGGAGGGGCTACACCTTC. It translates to CASSYDRGRRGYTF.

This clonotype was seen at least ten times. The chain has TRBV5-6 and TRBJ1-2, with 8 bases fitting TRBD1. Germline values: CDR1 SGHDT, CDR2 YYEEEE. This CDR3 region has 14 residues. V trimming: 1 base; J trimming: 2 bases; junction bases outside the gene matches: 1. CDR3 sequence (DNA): TGTGCCAGCAGCTTGACAGGGGGAAACTATGGCTACACCTTC. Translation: CASSLTGGNYGYTF. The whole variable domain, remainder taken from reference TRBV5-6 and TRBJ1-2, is DAGVTQSPTHLIKTRGQQVTLRCSPKSGHDTVSWYQQALGQGPQFIFQYYEEEERQRGNFPDRFSGHQFPNYSSELNVNALLLGDSALYLCASSLTGGNYGYTFGSGTRLTVV.

The CDR3 protein is CASSPWAGGEQYF. The CDR3 DNA reads as TGTGCCAGCAGTCCCTGGGCAGGGGGGGAGCAGTACTTC. This chain joins TRBV25-1 and TRBJ2-7; D possibly corresponds to TRBD1 (7 bases). Germline CDR1 and CDR2: MGHDK and SYGVNS. This CDR3 is 13 amino acids long. Trimming removed 5 bases from V and 7 bases from J, with 15 bases in between.

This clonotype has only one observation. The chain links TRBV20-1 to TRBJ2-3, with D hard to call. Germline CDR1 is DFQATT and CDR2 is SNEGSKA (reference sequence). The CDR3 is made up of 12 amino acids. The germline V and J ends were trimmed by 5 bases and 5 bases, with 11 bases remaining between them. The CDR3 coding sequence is TGCAGTGCTGCTGACCCCTTAGATACGCAGTATTTT. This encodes CSAADPLDTQYF.

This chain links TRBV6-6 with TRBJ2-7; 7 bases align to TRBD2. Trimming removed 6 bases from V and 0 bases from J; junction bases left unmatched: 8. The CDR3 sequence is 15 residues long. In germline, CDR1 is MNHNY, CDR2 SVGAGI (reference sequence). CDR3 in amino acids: CASSPSRERSYEQYF. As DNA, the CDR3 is TGTGCCAGCAGCCCCTCGCGGGAGCGCTCCTACGAGCAGTACTTC.

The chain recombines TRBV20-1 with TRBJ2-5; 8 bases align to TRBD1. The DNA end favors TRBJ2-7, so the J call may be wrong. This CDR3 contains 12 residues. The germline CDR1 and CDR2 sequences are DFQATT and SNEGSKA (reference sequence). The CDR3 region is CSRGPLGYEQYF. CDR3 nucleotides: TGCAGCAGGGGGCCCCTTGGCTACGAGCAGTACTTC.

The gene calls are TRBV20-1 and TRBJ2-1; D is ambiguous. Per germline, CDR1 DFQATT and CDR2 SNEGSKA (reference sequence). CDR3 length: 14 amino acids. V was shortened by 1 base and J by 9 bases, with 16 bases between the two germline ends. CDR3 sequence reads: CSARVPSGFSEQFF. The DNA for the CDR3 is TGCAGTGCTAGAGTCCCTAGTGGGTTTAGTGAGCAGTTCTTC.

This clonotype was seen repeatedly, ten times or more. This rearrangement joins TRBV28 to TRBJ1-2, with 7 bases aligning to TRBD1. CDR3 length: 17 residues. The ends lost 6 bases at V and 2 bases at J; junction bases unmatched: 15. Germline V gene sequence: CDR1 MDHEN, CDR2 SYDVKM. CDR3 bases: TGTGCCAGCAGAATACTGTTTCCGGACAGGAGAAACTATGGCTACACCTTC. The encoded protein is CASRILFPDRRNYGYTF.

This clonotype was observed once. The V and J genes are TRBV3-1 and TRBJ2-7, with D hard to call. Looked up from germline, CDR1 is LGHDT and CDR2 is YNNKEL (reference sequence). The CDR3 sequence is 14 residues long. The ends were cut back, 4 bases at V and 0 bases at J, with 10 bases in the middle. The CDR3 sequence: CASSPRWNSYEQYF. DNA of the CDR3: TGTGCCAGCAGCCCGAGGTGGAACTCCTACGAGCAGTACTTC.

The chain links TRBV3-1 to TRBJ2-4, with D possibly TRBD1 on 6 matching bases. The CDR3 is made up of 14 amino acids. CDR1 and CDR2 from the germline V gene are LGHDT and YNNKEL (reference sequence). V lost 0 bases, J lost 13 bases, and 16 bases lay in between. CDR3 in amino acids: CASSQEGAVSGQYF. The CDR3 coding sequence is TGTGCCAGCAGCCAAGAGGGGGCCGTGTCAGGGCAGTACTTC. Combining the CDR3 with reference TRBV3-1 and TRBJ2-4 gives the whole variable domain DTAVSQTPKYLVTQMGNDKSIKCEQNLGHDTMYWYKQDSKKFLKIMFSYNNKELIINETVPNRFSPKSPDKAHLNLHINSLELGDSAVYFCASSQEGAVSGQYFGAGTRLSVL.

CDR3 in DNA: TGTGCCAGCAGCCGACAAGGCGGGCAGAGCTCCTACGAGCAGTACTTC. This gives the protein CASSRQGGQSSYEQYF. The chain combines TRBV3-1 with TRBJ2-7; the D gene is possibly TRBD2 (5 bases). CDR1 LGHDT and CDR2 YNNKEL come from the germline V gene (reference sequence). CDR3 size: 16 residues. Trimming stripped 4 bases from V and 0 bases from J, with 16 bases between.

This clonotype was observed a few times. The CDR3 DNA reads TGTGCCAGCAGTTACTTAGCGACGGGAAGCATTCAGTACTTC. This sequence encodes CASSYLATGSIQYF. This rearrangement joins TRBV6-2 or TRBV6-3 to TRBJ2-5, with D possibly TRBD2 on 5 matching bases. The DNA end is a closer match to TRBJ2-4, so the J assignment may be wrong. Looked up from germline, CDR1 is MNHEY and CDR2 is SVGEGT. The CDR3 loop spans 14 amino acids.

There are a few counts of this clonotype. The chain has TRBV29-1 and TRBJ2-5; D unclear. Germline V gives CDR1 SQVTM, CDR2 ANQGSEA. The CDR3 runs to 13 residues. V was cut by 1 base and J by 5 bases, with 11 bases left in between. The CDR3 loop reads CSVEVIPGETQYF. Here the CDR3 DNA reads TGCAGCGTTGAAGTGATACCGGGCGAGACCCAGTACTTC.

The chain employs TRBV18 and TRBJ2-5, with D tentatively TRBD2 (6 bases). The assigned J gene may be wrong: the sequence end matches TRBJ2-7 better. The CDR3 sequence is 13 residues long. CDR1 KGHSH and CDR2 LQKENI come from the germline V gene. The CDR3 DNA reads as TGTGCCAGCTCACCTACGGACTACTACGAGCAGTACTTC. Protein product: CASSPTDYYEQYF.